This is a list of T cell receptor beta chains from one sample in a study of blood T cell repertoires in COVID-19. Measured with immunoSEQ multiplex PCR; TCRdb has only the in-frame clones, and not every one. The data show about 23,000 clones, about 82% seen once. Sequenced input: peripheral blood. All receptors derive from a human donor with active COVID-19. The donor label of this sample is uncertain. Each CDR3 is given with its conserved first and last residue. Each record gives: CDR3 DNA, CDR3 protein, CDR3 length, D gene, J gene, clone size, V gene. The D gene is left open where the match is weak. A clone size is listed for some rows: how often the clone was seen (once, few, many), or a class if it is expanded.

TGTGCCATCAGTGAGTCGGAAGCGGGGGGGCACGAGCAGTACTTC,CAISESEAGGHEQYF,15,TRBD2,TRBJ2-7,-,TRBV10-3
TGTGCCAGCAGCCTAACCTGGACTAGCGGGACAGATACGCAGTATTTT,CASSLTWTSGTDTQYF,16,TRBD2,TRBJ2-3,-,TRBV11-1
TGTGCCACCAGCAGCCTCTACCCCAGCGGGAGTGAGCAGTTCTTC,CATSSLYPSGSEQFF,15,TRBD2,TRBJ2-1,-,TRBV15
TGTGCCAGCAGCTCATCCTGGACTAGCGGGGGCACAGATACGCAGTATTTT,CASSSSWTSGGTDTQYF,17,TRBD2,TRBJ2-3,once,TRBV5-4
TGTGCCAGTAGTCGGACTAGCGGGGGTCCCCCGACAGATACGCAGTATTTT,CASSRTSGGPPTDTQYF,17,TRBD2,TRBJ2-3,-,TRBV19
TGTGCCAGCAGCGTAGACCCAGGGGCTAACTATGGCTACACCTTC,CASSVDPGANYGYTF,15,-,TRBJ1-2,few,TRBV9
TGTGCCAGCAGTCAACCGACCGGGACAGGGGTAGCGGGGGCGGGATTCCAAGAGACCCAGTACTTC,CASSQPTGTGVAGAGFQETQYF,22,-,TRBJ2-5,once,TRBV28
TGTGCCAGCAGCGTAGGCCTACACGGAGGGCAGTACTTC,CASSVGLHGGQYF,13,-,TRBJ2-7,-,TRBV9
TGTGCCAGCAGCTCCCGAGCGGGGGGAGAAGAGACCCAGTACTTC,CASSSRAGGEETQYF,15,TRBD2,TRBJ2-5,-,TRBV11-3
TGTGCCAGCAGTTATACGGGACAGGGTACCCACGAGCAGTACTTC,CASSYTGQGTHEQYF,15,TRBD1,TRBJ2-7,-,TRBV28
TGTGCCAGCAGCCCGGGGGAATTTCTGGGCGTCGGCACTGAAGCTTTCTTT,CASSPGEFLGVGTEAFF,17,-,TRBJ1-1,few,TRBV11-2
TGTGCCAGCAGCCCACCGGACAGGCCCAATCAGCCCCAGCATTTT,CASSPPDRPNQPQHF,15,TRBD1,TRBJ1-5,-,TRBV7-8
TGTGCCAGCAACGTCCTTGACTGTCTGTATGGCTACACCTTC,CASNVLDCLYGYTF,14,-,TRBJ1-2,-,TRBV21-1
TGTGCCAGCATCCCTTTTCTAGCGGGGGACTACGAGCAGTACTTC,CASIPFLAGDYEQYF,15,TRBD2,TRBJ2-7,-,TRBV2
TGTGCCAGCAGTCTGCAGGGTACCTACGAGCAGTACTTC,CASSLQGTYEQYF,13,-,TRBJ2-7,-,TRBV28
TGTGCCAGCAGCTTGCCGGCGGGGGCGGACACCGGGGAGCTGTTTTTT,CASSLPAGADTGELFF,16,-,TRBJ2-2,-,TRBV5-5
TGTGCCAGCTCACCAAAAAATAGCGGGCTAAACACCGGGGAGCTGTTTTTT,CASSPKNSGLNTGELFF,17,TRBD2,TRBJ2-2,-,TRBV18
TGTGCCAGCAGCCGCCCGGGACAGGGGTCGAATGAAAAACTGTTTTTT,CASSRPGQGSNEKLFF,16,TRBD1,TRBJ1-4,-,TRBV3-1/TRBV3-2
TGTGCCAGCAGCCCCGAAAGCGGGATCGGGTCCTACAATGAGCAGTTCTTC,CASSPESGIGSYNEQFF,17,TRBD2,TRBJ2-1,few,TRBV4-2
TGTGCCAGCAGCTTAGGGACAGGGGGAAACACCATATATTTT,CASSLGTGGNTIYF,14,TRBD1,TRBJ1-3,-,TRBV11-2
TGTGCCAGCAGTTACTCGTGGTTCGGGGAAGTGTTTTTT,CASSYSWFGEVFF,13,-,TRBJ1-4,-,TRBV6-2/TRBV6-3
TGTGCCACCAGGGTCGGTGGCTCCTATAATTCACCCCTCCACTTT,CATRVGGSYNSPLHF,15,-,TRBJ1-6,-,TRBV19
TGTGCCAGCAGCCCCACCGACGGGAGGGAGACCCAGTACTTC,CASSPTDGRETQYF,14,TRBD2,TRBJ2-5,-,TRBV9
TGTGCCAGCAGCCTACGGGACAGCCCGGGATACGAGCAGTACTTC,CASSLRDSPGYEQYF,15,TRBD1,TRBJ2-7,-,TRBV9
TGTGCCAGCAGCCTCCGGGACAGGGTAGGCGAGCAGTACTTC,CASSLRDRVGEQYF,14,TRBD1,TRBJ2-7,-,TRBV6-6
TGTGCCAGCTCACCACCGGAGGGATATAGCACAGATACGCAGTATTTT,CASSPPEGYSTDTQYF,16,-,TRBJ2-3,-,TRBV18
TGTGCCAGCAGAGGACAGGGAGCCTCGAATGAAAAACTGTTTTTT,CASRGQGASNEKLFF,15,TRBD1,TRBJ1-4,-,TRBV2
TGTGCCAGCAGTCCAGGACAGGGAGGCTACACCTTC,CASSPGQGGYTF,12,TRBD1,TRBJ1-2,-,TRBV28
TGTGCCTGGACTCCAGGGAACTCTGGAAACACCATATATTTT,CAWTPGNSGNTIYF,14,-,TRBJ1-3,few,TRBV30
TGTGCCAGCAGTCCGACAGGGTACGGAGATACGCAGTATTTT,CASSPTGYGDTQYF,14,TRBD1,TRBJ2-3,-,TRBV6-2/TRBV6-3
TGCGCCAGCAGCTTACAGGGGGCCGAAACCGGGGAGCTGTTTTTT,CASSLQGAETGELFF,15,TRBD1,TRBJ2-2,-,TRBV5-1
TGCGCCACCCTACCGCAGGGGGGCCACATTTCGGAGGCCCAGTACTTC,CATLPQGGHISEAQYF,16,-,TRBJ2-5,-,TRBV10-2
TGTGCCAGCAAAGGGACTAGCGGGGGGCACAATGAGCAGTTCTTC,CASKGTSGGHNEQFF,15,TRBD2,TRBJ2-1,-,TRBV19
TGTGCCAGCAGCCCTCGCCGGGACAGGGAAGCCGGGGAGCTGTTTTTT,CASSPRRDREAGELFF,16,TRBD1,TRBJ2-2,-,TRBV7-3
TGTGCCAGCAGTTTAGGGCACCCCCGCTACACCTTC,CASSLGHPRYTF,12,-,TRBJ1-2,-,TRBV12-3/TRBV12-4
TGTGCCAGCAGTACGGGGACTAGCGGAAACGAGCAGTACTTC,CASSTGTSGNEQYF,14,TRBD2,TRBJ2-7,-,TRBV6-6
TGCAGTGCTAGGGGGGCGAGTGGCTACACCTTC,CSARGASGYTF,11,-,TRBJ1-2,-,TRBV20-1
TGTGCCAGCAGCTTATCTCCGCAGGGGAACACTGAAGCTTTCTTT,CASSLSPQGNTEAFF,15,-,TRBJ1-1,-,TRBV11-2
TGTGCCAGCAGCTTAGAAGGAGCCGCGGCCTCCTACGAGCAGTACTTC,CASSLEGAAASYEQYF,16,-,TRBJ2-7,-,TRBV7-9
TGCGCCAGCAGCTTGGCTCTAACCACCCCAGATACGCAGTATTTT,CASSLALTTPDTQYF,15,-,TRBJ2-3,-,TRBV5-1
TGTGCCAGCAGCACTGTCACTGAAGCTTTCTTT,CASSTVTEAFF,11,-,TRBJ1-1,once,TRBV12-3/TRBV12-4
TGTGCCAGCAGTCCGTATGAGGAGGGGACCCAGTACTTC,CASSPYEEGTQYF,13,-,TRBJ2-5,-,TRBV25-1
TGTGCCAGCAGTTTGTGGCTAGCGGGAGGGCCAGGAGATACGCAGTATTTT,CASSLWLAGGPGDTQYF,17,TRBD2,TRBJ2-3,-,TRBV27
TGTGCCAGTACCAACGCCGGGACTAGTGGGGAGACCCAGTACTTC,CASTNAGTSGETQYF,15,TRBD2,TRBJ2-5,-,TRBV3-1/TRBV3-2
TGTGCCAGTAGTATAGCACTAGGCTACACAGATACGCAGTATTTT,CASSIALGYTDTQYF,15,-,TRBJ2-3,-,TRBV19
TGTGCCAGCAGCCCCACCCCGGGAGGGAGCACAGATACGCAGTATTTT,CASSPTPGGSTDTQYF,16,TRBD2,TRBJ2-3,-,TRBV5-4
TGCAGCGTTTTAGGGGCGGCCCACCGAGAGACCCAGTACTTC,CSVLGAAHRETQYF,14,-,TRBJ2-5,-,TRBV29-1
TGTGCCAGTAGTCCTATTGGCGCGGACACCGGGGAGCTGTTTTTT,CASSPIGADTGELFF,15,-,TRBJ2-2,-,TRBV19
TGTGCCAGCAGGGGGGACAGGGACGTCCTAAACGAGCAGTACTTC,CASRGDRDVLNEQYF,15,TRBD1,TRBJ2-7,-,TRBV6-6
TGCGCCAGCAGCTCCGTATACACCGGGGAGCTGTTTTTT,CASSSVYTGELFF,13,-,TRBJ2-2,-,TRBV5-1
TGTGCCAGCAGCCGGTCTAGCGGGAGTAAGAACGGGGAGCTGTTTTTT,CASSRSSGSKNGELFF,16,TRBD2,TRBJ2-2,-,TRBV4-2
TGTGCCAGCAGCGGGCTTGGTTACGAGCAGTACTTC,CASSGLGYEQYF,12,-,TRBJ2-7,few,TRBV7-9
TGTGCCAGCAGCTTAGGACAGGGCGGTCAGCCCCAGCATTTT,CASSLGQGGQPQHF,14,TRBD1,TRBJ1-5,-,TRBV7-6